Listed below are T cell receptor beta chains from one sample, sequenced in a study of lymphopenia after photon versus proton radiotherapy. The method was immunoSEQ multiplex PCR; TCRdb's version includes in-frame clones alone and lacks a portion of them. In the table there are 39,000 or so clones, roughly 90% of which are singletons. The sequenced sample was peripheral blood, obtained from a patient treated with photon-based radiotherapy. The receptors come from a man between 60 and 75 years old with cholangiocarcinoma. Both conserved end residues are part of each CDR3. A D gene is named only where the DNA matches it firmly. Part of the rows lack a size; the others show once, few, many or a class for expanded clones.

D | size | J | length | V | CDR3 | DNA
NA | NA | TRBJ1-4 | 14 | TRBV7-9 | CASSSTVLEEKLFF | TGTGCCAGCAGCTCCACTGTGTTGGAGGAAAAACTGTTTTTT
TRBD2 | NA | TRBJ2-3 | 13 | TRBV2 | CASKGTSLDTQYF | TGTGCCAGCAAGGGGACTAGCTTAGATACGCAGTATTTT
NA | NA | TRBJ1-4 | 14 | TRBV6-5 | CASSYRATNEKLFF | TGTGCCAGCAGTTACAGGGCAACTAATGAAAAACTGTTTTTT
NA | NA | TRBJ2-3 | 16 | TRBV7-9 | CASSLSLGSRGDTQYF | TGTGCCAGCAGCTTAAGCCTGGGGAGTAGGGGAGATACGCAGTATTTT
TRBD1 | NA | TRBJ1-6 | 17 | TRBV4-2 | CASSQDNRGRYNSPLHF | TGTGCCAGCAGCCAGGATAACAGGGGTAGATATAATTCACCCCTCCACTTT
NA | NA | TRBJ1-1 | 14 | TRBV25-1 | CASSARGGNTEAFF | TGTGCCAGCAGTGCGAGGGGGGGGAACACTGAAGCTTTCTTT
TRBD1 | NA | TRBJ2-1 | 16 | TRBV27 | CASSFFGTGEYNEQFF | TGTGCCAGCAGTTTTTTTGGGACAGGGGAGTACAATGAGCAGTTCTTC
NA | NA | TRBJ2-3 | 14 | TRBV4-2 | CASSQEKNSDTQYF | TGTGCCAGCAGCCAAGAAAAGAATTCGGATACGCAGTATTTT
NA | NA | TRBJ1-1 | 13 | TRBV5-1 | CASSLVESTEAFF | TGCGCCAGCAGCTTGGTCGAGAGCACTGAAGCTTTCTTT
NA | NA | TRBJ1-1 | 12 | TRBV10-2 | CASSHGTVEAFF | TGCGCCAGCAGCCACGGGACGGTGGAAGCTTTCTTT
NA | NA | TRBJ2-7 | 15 | TRBV2 | CASSATGLAEYEQYF | TGTGCCAGCAGCGCTACGGGGCTAGCTGAGTACGAGCAGTACTTC
TRBD1 | NA | TRBJ2-1 | 16 | TRBV4-1 | CASSRDRGGSYNEQFF | TGCGCCAGCAGCCGGGACAGGGGGGGAAGCTACAATGAGCAGTTCTTC
TRBD2 | NA | TRBJ2-3 | 16 | TRBV5-1 | CASSSELAGSPDTQYF | TGCGCCAGCAGCTCCGAACTAGCGGGGTCCCCAGATACGCAGTATTTT
NA | NA | TRBJ1-2 | 20 | TRBV21-1 | CASSSCFIRDALWEYYGYTF | TGTGCCAGCAGCTCCTGTTTCATCCGGGACGCGCTTTGGGAGTACTATGGCTACACCTTC
NA | once | TRBJ2-3 | 12 | TRBV6-1 | CATVGALDTQYF | TGTGCCACCGTTGGCGCTCTAGATACGCAGTATTTT
NA | NA | TRBJ2-5 | 13 | TRBV7-6 | CASSFQGGETQYF | TGTGCCAGCAGCTTCCAGGGAGGAGAGACCCAGTACTTC
TRBD1 | NA | TRBJ1-5 | 15 | TRBV5-6 | CASSLRQGSNQPQHF | TGTGCCAGCAGCTTGAGACAGGGAAGCAATCAGCCCCAGCATTTT
TRBD1 | NA | TRBJ2-7 | 14 | TRBV27 | CASSFSRGSDEQYF | TGTGCCAGCAGTTTTTCCAGGGGGTCTGACGAGCAGTACTTC
NA | once | TRBJ2-7 | 14 | TRBV27 | CASSNTRASYEQYF | TGTGCCAGCAGTAATACTAGGGCTAGCTACGAGCAGTACTTC
NA | NA | TRBJ2-5 | 14 | TRBV18 | CASSPPSGSETQYF | TGTGCCAGCTCACCTCCGTCGGGGTCGGAGACCCAGTACTTC
NA | once | TRBJ2-7 | 14 | TRBV5-4 | CASSPGDNSYEQYF | TGTGCCAGCAGCCCCGGGGACAACTCCTACGAGCAGTACTTC
TRBD1 | NA | TRBJ2-1 | 13 | TRBV29-1 | CSVIRDRGNEQFF | TGCAGCGTTATCCGGGACAGGGGCAATGAGCAGTTCTTC
TRBD1 | NA | TRBJ2-3 | 18 | TRBV5-1 | CASSPGTGGIGGTDTQYF | TGCGCCAGCAGCCCGGGGACAGGGGGCATTGGCGGCACAGATACGCAGTATTTT
NA | NA | TRBJ2-7 | 12 | TRBV6-6 | CASSYSQGEQYF | TGTGCCAGCAGTTACTCGCAGGGCGAGCAGTACTTC
NA | NA | TRBJ2-6 | 15 | TRBV5-4 | CASSLEGSGANVLTF | TGTGCCAGCAGCTTGGAGGGCTCTGGGGCCAACGTCCTGACTTTC
NA | NA | TRBJ2-7 | 13 | TRBV11-3 | CASSLEPTLEQYF | TGTGCCAGCAGCTTAGAGCCCACGTTAGAGCAGTACTTC
NA | NA | TRBJ2-3 | 13 | TRBV13 | CASSLGYQATQYF | TGTGCCAGCAGCTTAGGGTACCAGGCTACGCAGTATTTT
TRBD2 | NA | TRBJ2-7 | 11 | TRBV19 | CGTRGGSEQYF | TGTGGGACTAGAGGAGGAAGTGAGCAGTACTTC
TRBD2 | once | TRBJ2-1 | 17 | TRBV5-4 | CASTQNSGGPPYNEQFF | TGTGCCAGCACCCAGAATAGCGGGGGTCCCCCCTACAATGAGCAGTTCTTC
TRBD1 | NA | TRBJ1-1 | 12 | TRBV6-5 | CASRIGTAEAFF | TGTGCCAGCAGAATCGGGACAGCTGAAGCTTTCTTT
TRBD2 | NA | TRBJ2-7 | 15 | TRBV10-3 | CAIREGLADSYEQYF | TGTGCCATCAGAGAAGGTCTAGCGGACTCCTACGAGCAGTACTTC
NA | NA | TRBJ2-5 | 12 | TRBV5-1 | CASSKDQETQYF | TGCGCCAGCAGCAAAGACCAAGAGACCCAGTACTTC
NA | NA | TRBJ2-5 | 16 | TRBV18 | CASSLPPNSYQETQYF | TGTGCCAGCTCACTACCTCCGAACAGTTACCAAGAGACCCAGTACTTC
TRBD2 | NA | TRBJ2-2 | 15 | TRBV10-3 | CAISGTSGDGGELFF | TGTGCCATCAGTGGAACTAGCGGGGATGGCGGGGAGCTGTTTTTT
TRBD1 | NA | TRBJ2-2 | 15 | TRBV5-6 | CASSGQGGYTGELFF | TGTGCCAGCAGCGGACAGGGGGGCTACACCGGGGAGCTGTTTTTT
TRBD1 | NA | TRBJ2-7 | 12 | TRBV29-1 | CSVGDRSYEQYF | TGCAGCGTTGGGGACAGATCCTACGAGCAGTACTTC
TRBD1 | NA | TRBJ1-1 | 15 | TRBV10-3 | CAISESARGQTEAFF | TGTGCCATCAGTGAGAGCGCTAGGGGGCAAACTGAAGCTTTCTTT